This T cell receptor beta chain derives from a study of blood T cell repertoires in COVID-19. As for the study in general: Spain, Italy and the United States supplied samples that represented acute and convalescent COVID-19. T cells, B-cell-depleted T cells, or PBMCs supplied cDNA or gDNA.

Per the authors' pipeline: Quantification of nucleated cells was approximated via reference gene primer amplification. Repertoires were generated with immunoSEQ multiplex PCR, while TCRdb's copy carries only in-frame clones and drops some. That table is the source of V, J and clone size, and D and trimming were worked out from the DNA. The table includes 65,000 to 85,000 clones, roughly 90% detected once. Germline V gives CDR1 MNHNY, CDR2 SVGAGI (reference sequence). Trimming left V 5 bases short and J 5 bases short, with 9 bases between. CDR3 length: 12 amino acids. This chain connects TRBV6-6 to TRBJ2-5; no firm D call. This TCR was recovered from a human donor in a cohort sampled during active COVID-19. The material sequenced was peripheral blood. CDR3 amino acids: CASSTARETQYF. In DNA, the CDR3 is TGTGCCAGCAGTACGGCGAGGGAGACCCAGTACTTC.